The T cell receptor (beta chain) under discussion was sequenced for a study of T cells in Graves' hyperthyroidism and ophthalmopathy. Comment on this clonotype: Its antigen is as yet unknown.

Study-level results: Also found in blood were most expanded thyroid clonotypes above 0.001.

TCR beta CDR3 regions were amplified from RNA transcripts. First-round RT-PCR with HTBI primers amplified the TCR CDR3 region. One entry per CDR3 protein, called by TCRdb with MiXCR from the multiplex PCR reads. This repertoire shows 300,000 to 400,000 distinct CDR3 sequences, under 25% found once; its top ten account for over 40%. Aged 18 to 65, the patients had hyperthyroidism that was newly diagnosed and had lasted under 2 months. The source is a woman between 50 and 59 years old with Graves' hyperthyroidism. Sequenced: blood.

Here the CDR3 DNA reads TGTGCCAGCAGTTTGGGAGGGGGGTTGACTGAAGCTTTCTTT. Amino acid sequence: CASSLGGGLTEAFF. The chain uses TRBV2 and TRBJ1-1; D perhaps matches TRBD1 (6 bases). Deletions cut 5 bases from V and 5 bases from J, with 15 bases between. CDR1 is SNHLY, CDR2 FYNNEI, per germline. This CDR3 is 14 amino acids long.